Listed below are T cell receptor beta chains from one sample, sequenced in a study of human T cells and chemical hapten exposure. MiXCR, applied by TCRdb to the RACE reads, yields one record per CDR3 protein. Here the sample spans about 180,000 distinct CDR3 sequences, 30% being singletons. This specimen consisted of whole blood, obtained in connection with sensitization to the hapten diphenylcyclopropenone (DPC). The receptors here all came from a woman aged 25 to 45 with alopecia areata. Some clones in this sample may be carry-over from other donors' samples. The CDR3 runs from the conserved cysteine through the conserved F or W. The D gene is left open where the match is weak. Clone size is given for some rows only: seen once, a few or many times, or a class if the clone is expanded.

>-|TRBV28|17|TRBJ2-5|-
CASSRRLTARIQETQYF
TGTGCCAGCAGCCGGAGACTCACCGCCCGGATACAAGAGACCCAGTACTTC
>-|TRBV20-1|14|TRBJ1-2|-
CSARHRESNYGYTF
TGCAGTGCTCGACACCGAGAATCGAACTATGGCTACACCTTC
>-|TRBV5-1|14|TRBJ1-3|-
CASSPDTPGNTIYF
TGCGCCAGCAGCCCTGATACACCGGGAAACACCATATATTTT
>TRBD2|TRBV20-1|13|TRBJ2-7|few
CSAASGGPYEQYF
TGCAGTGCCGCGAGCGGGGGTCCCTACGAGCAGTACTTC
>TRBD1|TRBV6-5|14|TRBJ1-2|few
CASSYAGTVRGYTF
TGTGCCAGCAGTTACGCCGGGACAGTCAGAGGCTACACCTTC
>-|TRBV28|15|TRBJ2-1|-
CASRHSGTQGNEQFF
TGTGCCAGCAGACATTCCGGGACTCAGGGCAATGAGCAGTTCTTC
>-|TRBV18|15|TRBJ2-2|-
CASSPGLGLAGELFF
TGTGCCAGCTCACCAGGTTTGGGGCTCGCCGGGGAGCTGTTTTTT
>TRBD2|TRBV7-2|15|TRBJ2-3|-
CASSLGTSGVDTQYF
TGTGCCAGCAGCTTAGGGACTAGCGGGGTGGATACGCAGTATTTT
>-|TRBV28|13|TRBJ1-1|-
CASSLWADTEAFF
TGTGCCAGCAGTTTATGGGCAGACACTGAAGCTTTCTTT
>-|TRBV29-1|13|TRBJ2-7|-
CSVVDSLSYEQYF
TGCAGCGTTGTGGACTCCCTGTCCTACGAGCAGTACTTC
>-|TRBV10-3|13|TRBJ2-2|-
CAIRRTGTGELFF
TGTGCCATCAGGCGAACGGGAACCGGGGAGCTGTTTTTT
>-|TRBV27|14|TRBJ2-3|once
CASRLRGATDTQYF
TGTGCCAGCAGGTTACGCGGGGCCACAGATACGCAGTATTTT
>-|TRBV10-3|13|TRBJ1-1|few
CVISGAQPGEAFF
TGTGTCATCAGCGGGGCCCAGCCAGGTGAAGCTTTCTTT
>-|TRBV28|13|TRBJ2-7|-
CASTNSGTYEQYF
TGTGCCAGCACCAACTCCGGGACCTACGAGCAGTACTTC
>-|TRBV7-9|17|TRBJ2-3|few
CASSLADGILSTDTQYF
TGTGCCAGCAGCTTAGCCGACGGGATTTTGAGCACAGATACGCAGTATTTT
>-|TRBV7-2|14|TRBJ1-1|few
CASSSGTSNTEAFF
TGTGCCAGCAGCTCTGGGACATCGAACACTGAAGCTTTCTTT
>TRBD1|TRBV29-1|14|TRBJ2-7|few
CSVIRDSGAYEQYF
TGCAGCGTCATCCGGGACAGTGGGGCCTACGAGCAGTACTTC
>-|TRBV15|15|TRBJ2-7|-
CATSREYRDGYEQYF
TGTGCCACCAGCAGAGAGTACAGGGATGGGTACGAGCAGTACTTC
>TRBD1|TRBV11-1|16|TRBJ2-1|-
CASSLWGKGASFEQFF
TGTGCCAGCAGCTTATGGGGAAAGGGGGCCAGTTTTGAGCAGTTCTTC
>-|TRBV28|16|TRBJ2-7|-
CASSFFRPREPYEQYF
TGTGCCAGCAGTTTCTTCAGACCCAGGGAGCCCTACGAGCAGTACTTC
>-|TRBV29-1|13|TRBJ2-7|-
CSVIRGRSYEQYF
TGCAGCGTAATCAGGGGCCGTTCCTACGAGCAGTACTTC
>-|TRBV2|15|TRBJ1-3|few
CASSDAPVSGNTIYF
TGTGCCAGCAGTGACGCCCCAGTCTCTGGAAACACCATATATTTT
>TRBD1|TRBV5-1|14|TRBJ1-2|few
CASSSQGQNYGYTF
TGCGCCAGCAGCAGCCAGGGACAGAACTATGGCTACACCTTC
>-|TRBV7-2|14|TRBJ1-5|-
CASSFLGSNQPQHF
TGTGCCAGCAGCTTCTTAGGGTCCAATCAGCCCCAGCATTTT
>TRBD1|TRBV5-1|16|TRBJ2-7|-
CASSSGQGGTTSEQYF
TGCGCCAGCAGCTCGGGACAGGGGGGGACAACCTCCGAGCAGTACTTC
>-|TRBV9|14|TRBJ1-1|-
CASSVGSENTEAFF
TGTGCCAGCAGCGTAGGAAGCGAGAACACTGAAGCTTTCTTT
>-|TRBV7-9|13|TRBJ2-2|-
CASSLEYDGELFF
TGTGCCAGCAGCTTAGAGTACGACGGGGAGCTGTTTTTT
>-|TRBV29-1|13|TRBJ1-2|-
CSVESGGAGGYTF
TGCAGCGTTGAATCGGGGGGGGCGGGAGGCTACACCTTC
>-|TRBV9|15|TRBJ2-3|-
CASSVSHLFTDTQYF
TGTGCCAGCAGCGTCTCCCACCTATTCACAGATACGCAGTATTTT
>-|TRBV6-4|13|TRBJ1-6|-
CASSDSMDSPLHF
TGTGCCAGCAGTGACTCGATGGATTCACCCCTCCACTTT
>-|TRBV7-2|15|TRBJ1-1|-
CASSLVVGSNTEAFF
TGTGCCAGCAGCTTAGTTGTAGGGTCTAACACTGAAGCTTTCTTT
>TRBD1|TRBV5-4|14|TRBJ1-4|-
CASSFDRGDEKLFF
TGTGCCAGCAGCTTCGACAGGGGGGATGAAAAACTGTTTTTT
>-|TRBV20-1|14|TRBJ1-5|few
CSASIGGGGQPQHF
TGCAGTGCTAGTATCGGGGGCGGAGGTCAGCCCCAGCATTTT
>-|TRBV5-6|15|TRBJ1-2|-
CASSLAGGAHYGYTF
TGTGCCAGCAGCTTAGCGGGGGGCGCTCACTATGGCTACACCTTC
>-|TRBV28|16|TRBJ1-5|-
CASSPLVDASNQPQHF
TGTGCCAGCAGTCCTCTTGTGGACGCCAGCAATCAGCCCCAGCATTTT
>-|TRBV28|14|TRBJ2-1|-
CASSGDPRGGEQFF
TGTGCCAGCAGTGGGGACCCCAGGGGAGGAGAGCAGTTCTTC
>-|TRBV20-1|17|TRBJ2-4|-
CSAMSLGLEIAKNIQYF
TGCAGTGCCATGTCGCTCGGATTAGAGATAGCCAAAAACATTCAGTACTTC
>-|TRBV28|15|TRBJ2-7|few
CASSLPGSRDYEQYF
TGTGCCAGCAGTTTACCAGGGTCCAGGGATTACGAGCAGTACTTC
>TRBD1|TRBV7-2|15|TRBJ1-6|few
CASTKGQGADSPLHF
TGTGCCAGCACCAAGGGACAGGGGGCTGATTCACCCCTCCACTTT
>-|TRBV28|19|TRBJ2-3|-
CASSSPGGGRAGGPDTQYF
TGTGCCAGCAGTTCGCCCGGAGGAGGGAGGGCCGGGGGGCCAGATACGCAGTATTTT
>-|TRBV10-3|15|TRBJ2-1|few
CAISESDREYNEQFF
TGTGCCATCAGTGAGTCGGACAGAGAGTACAATGAGCAGTTCTTC
>TRBD2|TRBV27|15|TRBJ2-7|-
CASTSLAGGADEQYF
TGTGCCAGCACCTCCCTAGCGGGAGGGGCGGACGAGCAGTACTTC
>-|TRBV9|14|TRBJ2-1|-
CASSVERGSNEQFF
TGTGCCAGCAGCGTAGAGAGGGGAAGCAATGAGCAGTTCTTC
>-|TRBV4-3|16|TRBJ1-5|-
CASSQDQGTLNQPQHF
TGCGCCAGCAGCCAAGATCAGGGGACCCTTAATCAGCCCCAGCATTTT
>-|TRBV29-1|14|TRBJ1-1|few
CSVISALTQDLAFF
TGCAGCGTTATCTCAGCGCTCACACAGGACTTGGCTTTCTTT
>-|TRBV5-1|14|TRBJ1-1|few
CASSSNRVRTEAFF
TGCGCCAGCAGCTCAAACAGGGTTAGGACTGAAGCTTTCTTT
>TRBD2|TRBV20-1|15|TRBJ2-1|-
CSATNLAGGHNEQFF
TGCAGTGCTACCAATCTAGCGGGAGGGCACAATGAGCAGTTCTTC
>-|TRBV12-3/TRBV12-4|13|TRBJ1-2|-
CASSFQGSYGYTF
TGTGCCAGCAGTTTCCAGGGTAGCTATGGCTACACCTTC
>-|TRBV20-1|14|TRBJ2-3|-
CSARGGRETDTQYF
TGCAGTGCTAGAGGAGGCAGAGAAACAGATACGCAGTATTTT
>-|TRBV6-6|13|TRBJ2-2|-
CASSYSTGGELFF
TGTGCCAGCAGTTACTCTACGGGGGGGGAGCTGTTTTTT
>-|TRBV20-1|15|TRBJ2-1|-
CSGIWRDNPYNEQFF
TGCAGTGGCATCTGGCGGGATAACCCCTACAATGAGCAGTTCTTC
>-|TRBV6-2/TRBV6-3|16|TRBJ2-1|-
CASSYGGRSSYNEQFF
TGTGCCAGCAGCTACGGGGGGCGCAGCTCCTACAATGAGCAGTTCTTC
>-|TRBV7-9|12|TRBJ1-1|-
CASSLVGAEAFF
TGTGCCAGCAGCTTAGTAGGGGCTGAAGCTTTCTTT
>-|TRBV3-1|16|TRBJ1-1|-
CASSQRGQFMNTEAFF
TGTGCCAGCAGCCAAAGGGGCCAATTCATGAACACTGAAGCTTTCTTT
>-|TRBV3-1|14|TRBJ1-4|few
CASSQYQGLEKLFF
TGTGCCAGCAGCCAATATCAGGGTTTGGAAAAACTGTTTTTT